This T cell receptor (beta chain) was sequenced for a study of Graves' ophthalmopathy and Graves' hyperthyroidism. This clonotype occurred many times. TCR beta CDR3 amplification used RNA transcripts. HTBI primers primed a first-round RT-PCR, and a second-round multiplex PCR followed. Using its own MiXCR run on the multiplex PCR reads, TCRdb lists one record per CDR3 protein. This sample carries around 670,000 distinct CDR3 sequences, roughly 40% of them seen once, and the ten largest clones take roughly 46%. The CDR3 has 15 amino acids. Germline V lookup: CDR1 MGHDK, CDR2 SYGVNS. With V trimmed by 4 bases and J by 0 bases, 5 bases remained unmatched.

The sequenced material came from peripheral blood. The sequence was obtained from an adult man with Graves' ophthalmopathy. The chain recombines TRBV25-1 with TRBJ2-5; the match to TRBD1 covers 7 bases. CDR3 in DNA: TGTGCCAGCAGTGCCTTACAGGGGTACCAAGAGACCCAGTACTTC. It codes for CASSALQGYQETQYF.